The next 10 T cell receptor beta chains were all read from a single sample in a study of PD-1 blockade in classical Hodgkin lymphoma. TCRdb's copy holds only in-frame clones and misses some; the assay was immunoSEQ multiplex PCR. Of roughly 70,000 clones listed, over 70% are singletons. All trial patients relapsed after autologous stem cell transplantation. This sample comprised peripheral blood mononuclear cells (PBMCs), obtained before the second cycle of nivolumab. The receptors were gathered from a human donor with classical Hodgkin lymphoma.

Written as DNA, the CDR3 is TGTGCCAGCAGCGGTCGACTAGCGGGGGCCCTTACCAGCTCCTACAATGAGCAGTTCTTC. Amino acid sequence: CASSGRLAGALTSSYNEQFF. The gene calls are TRBV9 and TRBJ2-1, with TRBD2 matching over 12 bases. Germline CDR1 and CDR2: SGDLS and YYNGEE. V trimming: 3 bases; J trimming: 0 bases; junction bases outside the gene matches: 13. CDR3 length equals 20 residues.

The CDR3 sequence is CASSSGLSQSNQPQHF. CDR3 DNA: TGCGCCAGCAGTTCTGGACTTTCCCAAAGCAATCAGCCCCAGCATTTT. This chain links TRBV4-1 with TRBJ1-5; unclear D gene. CDR3 length: 16 amino acids. Between the trimmed V and J ends, which lost 6 bases and 1 base, there was a span of 16 bases. Germline assignment: CDR1 MGHRA and CDR2 YSYEKL.

The gene calls are TRBV29-1 and TRBJ2-1; 9 bases line up with TRBD2. This CDR3 contains 15 residues. Germline V gene sequence: CDR1 SQVTM, CDR2 ANQGSEA. V gave up 0 bases and J gave up 6 bases; unmatched junction bases: 6. CDR3 region: CSVEERREGPNEQFF. DNA for the CDR3: TGCAGCGTTGAAGAGAGGCGGGAGGGCCCCAATGAGCAGTTCTTC.

The chain couples TRBV10-1 to TRBJ2-1; a possible D gene is TRBD1 (6 bases). The V gene lost 3 bases and the J gene lost 1 base, with 10 bases spanning the gap. Germline V gene lookup returns CDR1 WNHNN and CDR2 SYGVQD (reference sequence). This CDR3 has 15 amino acids. CDR3 loop: CASSDPRGSYNEQFF. CDR3 nucleotide sequence: TGCGCCAGCAGTGACCCCAGGGGTTCCTACAATGAGCAGTTCTTC.

The rearrangement links TRBV6-5 to TRBJ2-7, with 9 bases identical to TRBD2. Germline assignment: CDR1 MNHEY and CDR2 SVGAGI. CDR3 length: 16 amino acids. The J segment lost 0 bases and the V segment lost 3 bases, leaving 6 bases of the junction unmatched. Here the CDR3 reads CASSYLSGGSSYEQYF. The CDR3 nucleotides read TGTGCCAGCAGTTATCTCAGCGGGGGGAGCTCCTACGAGCAGTACTTC.

The CDR3 sequence is CASSLTDSNQPQHF. The CDR3 coding sequence is TGTGCCAGCAGCTTGACGGATAGCAATCAGCCCCAGCATTTT. The chain links TRBV7-8 to TRBJ1-5; D gene ambiguous. Trimming cost V 3 bases and J 0 bases, with 6 bases left between them. The CDR3 runs 14 residues. Germline V gene lookup returns CDR1 SGHVS and CDR2 FQNEAQ.

V gene TRBV5-1 combines with J gene TRBJ1-2; D remains unclear. The CDR3 sequence is 14 residues long. Trimming took 7 bases from V and 0 from J, leaving 13 bases between them. Germline assignment: CDR1 SGHRS and CDR2 YFSETQ. CDR3 nucleotide sequence: TGCGCCAGCGCAGGCGGCACAGCTAACTATGGCTACACCTTC. Translation: CASAGGTANYGYTF.

The chain uses TRBV6-1 and TRBJ2-7; D is unresolved. Germline CDR1 MNHNS, CDR2 SASEGT. V was pared by 2 bases and J by 2 bases, with 10 bases between. CDR3 length: 14 residues. The CDR3 sequence is CASSEWATPYEQYF. The CDR3 bases are TGTGCCAGCAGTGAATGGGCTACCCCCTACGAGCAGTACTTC.

The chain carries TRBV19 and TRBJ1-1, with 7 bases lining up with TRBD1. The CDR3 contains 15 residues. V lost 1 base and J lost 1; bases outside the gene matches: 3. The germline V gene encodes CDR1 LNHDA and CDR2 SQIVND (reference sequence). The CDR3, as DNA: TGTGCCAGTAGTATAGGAACAGGGGCGAACACTGAAGCTTTCTTT. It encodes CASSIGTGANTEAFF.

Only one count was recorded for this clone. The V and J genes are TRBV7-2 and TRBJ2-7; D unclear. The CDR3 is 13 amino acids. V lost 2 bases, J lost 2 bases, and 7 bases lay in between. CDR1 SGHTA and CDR2 FQGNSA come from the germline V gene. DNA for the CDR3: TGTGCCAGCAGCTTACTATCACCCTACGAGCAGTACTTC. It yields the protein CASSLLSPYEQYF.